What follows are 28 T cell receptor beta chains derived from one specimen sequenced in a study of blood T cell repertoires in COVID-19. Here immunoSEQ multiplex PCR was the method, and the copy in TCRdb shows in-frame clones only, minus some. The data contain approximately 240,000 clones, approximately 82% of them singletons. Specimen: peripheral blood. All receptors come from a woman of 80 years or more with active or convalescent COVID-19.

This chain's CDR3 is CASSQGDPGLDYNEQFF. As DNA, the CDR3 is TGTGCCAGCAGCCAAGGGGACCCGGGACTAGATTACAATGAGCAGTTCTTC. The chain employs TRBV3-1 (or the pseudogene TRBV3-2) and TRBJ2-1, with TRBD2 identical over 8 bases. The length of the CDR3 is 17 residues. The J segment lost 4 bases and the V segment lost 1 base, leaving 9 bases of the junction unmatched. Germline CDR1 LGHDT, CDR2 YNNKEL (reference sequence).

J is TRBJ2-7 and V is TRBV9; 9 bases fit TRBD1. The CDR3 is made up of 16 amino acids. V gave up 0 bases and J gave up 6 bases; unmatched junction bases: 10. Germline values: CDR1 SGDLS, CDR2 YYNGEE. The CDR3 protein is CASSVDGGQGNFEQYF. CDR3 bases: TGTGCCAGCAGCGTAGATGGGGGACAGGGTAATTTCGAGCAGTACTTC.

This clone was detected a few times. This rearrangement joins TRBV6-5 to TRBJ1-5, with unresolved D. The CDR3 totals 14 residues. V lost 3 bases and J 2 bases, leaving 8 bases between the germline ends. Germline V gene lookup returns CDR1 MNHEY and CDR2 SVGAGI. As DNA, the CDR3 is TGTGCCAGCAGTTATTCGAGGGGCAATCAGCCCCAGCATTTT. It specifies CASSYSRGNQPQHF.

The V and J genes are TRBV2 and TRBJ2-7, with 7 nucleotides matching TRBD1. The CDR3 has 14 residues. CDR1 and CDR2 (germline): SNHLY, FYNNEI. V trimming: 6 bases; J trimming: 3 bases; junction bases outside the gene matches: 8. CDR3 residues: CASSDLGQIYEQYF. In nucleotides, the CDR3 is TGTGCCAGCAGCGATCTGGGACAGATCTACGAGCAGTACTTC.

The chain carries TRBV5-6 and TRBJ1-4; D perhaps matches TRBD1 (6 bases). Germline CDR1 SGHDT, CDR2 YYEEEE. The V end was cut by 0 bases, the J end by 4 bases, with 13 bases between. This CDR3 is built from 16 residues. This CDR3 is CASSLAGGLGNEKLFF. CDR3 DNA sequence: TGTGCCAGCAGCTTGGCGGGGGGGCTGGGTAATGAAAAACTGTTTTTT.

This chain joins TRBV6-1 and TRBJ1-1; D ambiguous. Trimming removed 7 bases from V and 1 base from J, with 13 bases in between. Germline V lookup: CDR1 MNHNS, CDR2 SASEGT. The CDR3 spans 14 residues. The CDR3 DNA sequence: TGTGCCAGCACCCGGGTTGTAGGGAACACTGAAGCTTTCTTT. Protein product: CASTRVVGNTEAFF.

The chain links TRBV18 to TRBJ1-3; 7 nucleotides line up with TRBD1. Germline V gene sequence: CDR1 KGHSH, CDR2 LQKENI. V was clipped by 3 bases and J by 2 bases; unmatched bases: 7. The CDR3 is made up of 16 amino acids. CDR3 in amino acids: CASSPGRGVAGNTIYF. CDR3 in DNA: TGTGCCAGCTCACCCGGCAGGGGGGTTGCTGGAAACACCATATATTTT. The variable domain in full, completed from reference TRBV18 and TRBJ1-3, reads NAGVMQNPRHLVRRRGQEARLRCSPMKGHSHVYWYRQLPEEGLKFMVYLQKENIIDESGMPKERFSAEFPKEGPSILRIQQVVRGDSAAYFCASSPGRGVAGNTIYFGEGSWLTVV.

The V and J genes are TRBV7-6 and TRBJ2-2; 7 nucleotides agree with TRBD2. The ends lost 5 bases at V and 2 bases at J; junction bases unmatched: 14. CDR1 is SGHVS and CDR2 is FNYEAQ in the germline V gene. CDR3 size: 18 residues. The CDR3 spells CASSPTPETSLNTGELFF. CDR3 DNA sequence: TGTGCCAGCAGCCCCACTCCTGAGACTAGCCTTAACACCGGGGAGCTGTTTTTT. The full variable domain, rest sourced from reference TRBV7-6 and TRBJ2-2, is GAGVSQSPRYKVTKRGQDVALRCDPISGHVSLYWYRQALGQGPEFLTYFNYEAQQDKSGLPNDRFSAERPEGSISTLTIQRTEQRDSAMYRCASSPTPETSLNTGELFFGEGSRLTVL.

The V call is TRBV5-1, the J call TRBJ1-1, with D perhaps matching TRBD1 (6 bases). Trimming cost V 4 bases and J 6 bases, with 13 bases left between them. Germline loops: CDR1 SGHRS, CDR2 YFSETQ. There are 13 residues in the CDR3. CDR3 in amino acids: CASSPIRTAEAFF. CDR3 nucleotide sequence: TGCGCCAGCAGCCCGATTCGGACAGCTGAAGCTTTCTTT.

The chain recombines TRBV7-9 with TRBJ1-3; no firm D call. With 1 base removed from V and 0 bases from J, the gap between germline ends came to 10 bases. Germline CDR1 SEHNR, CDR2 FQNEAQ (reference sequence). This CDR3 region has 16 residues. CDR3 coding DNA: TGTGCCAGCAGCTTAGGCGGCAGCAGCTCTGGAAACACCATATATTTT. It codes for CASSLGGSSSGNTIYF.

This clone occurred a few times. The CDR3 sequence is CATSRDQGVGNTIYF. CDR3 bases: TGTGCCACCAGCAGAGATCAGGGGGTTGGAAACACCATATATTTT. This chain links TRBV15 with TRBJ1-3; 7 positions match TRBD1. After removal of 0 bases from V and 3 bases from J, the junction contained 2 bases not matched to a gene. CDR1 is LNHNV and CDR2 is YYDKDF in the germline V gene (reference sequence). The CDR3 runs 15 residues.

V gene TRBV19 combines with J gene TRBJ1-6; D is perhaps TRBD1 (5 bases). Germline CDR1 reads LNHDA; CDR2 reads SQIVND (reference sequence). V was shortened by 7 bases and J by 0 bases, with 13 bases between the two germline ends. This CDR3 is built from 16 residues. CDR3 nucleotides: TGTGCCAGTACCCCGGACATATACTCCTATAATTCACCCCTCCACTTT. The encoded protein is CASTPDIYSYNSPLHF.

This clone was seen a handful of times. The CDR3 nucleotides read TGTGCCACCAGCAGAGACCCGGGACAGGGGGTTCGCGAGCAGTACTTC. Residues: CATSRDPGQGVREQYF. The gene calls are TRBV15 and TRBJ2-7; 11 bases map to TRBD1. The germline V gene encodes CDR1 LNHNV and CDR2 YYDKDF (reference sequence). This CDR3 region has 16 residues. Trimming cost V 0 bases and J 6 bases; bases outside gene matches: 7.

The chain joins TRBV19 to TRBJ2-2; D is ambiguous. The CDR3 covers 13 residues. V was trimmed by 1 base and J by 11 bases, leaving 11 bases between them. Germline CDR1 LNHDA, CDR2 SQIVND (reference sequence). The CDR3: CASSIGRKLELFF. CDR3 in DNA: TGTGCCAGTAGTATAGGGCGGAAGTTAGAGCTGTTTTTT.

V is TRBV5-5 and J is TRBJ1-5, with 7 bases fitting TRBD1. This CDR3 contains 14 residues. The germline CDR1 and CDR2 sequences are SGHKS and YYEKEE (reference sequence). With V trimmed by 3 bases and J by 2 bases, 2 bases remained unmatched. The CDR3 DNA sequence: TGTGCCAGCAGCTACGACAGGGGCAATCAGCCCCAGCATTTT. It specifies CASSYDRGNQPQHF.

The chain links TRBV7-8 to TRBJ2-7; D gene unclear. Trimming stripped 3 bases from V and 5 bases from J, with 11 bases between. This CDR3 region has 13 residues. Germline loops: CDR1 SGHVS, CDR2 FQNEAQ. The DNA for the CDR3 is TGTGCCAGCAGCTTCCCTGGTCGAGACGAGCAGTACTTC. Its translation: CASSFPGRDEQYF.

The chain recombines TRBV5-4 with TRBJ2-3, with 10 bases aligning to TRBD2. Germline loops: CDR1 SGHNT, CDR2 YYREEE (reference sequence). This CDR3 has 16 residues. V was clipped by 0 bases and J by 2 bases; unmatched bases: 3. The CDR3 reads CASSLELAGTTDTQYF. The CDR3 DNA sequence: TGTGCCAGCAGCTTGGAACTAGCGGGAACCACAGATACGCAGTATTTT.

This rearrangement joins TRBV6-5 to TRBJ1-2, with 8 bases identical to TRBD1. With V trimmed by 8 bases and J by 2 bases, 4 bases remained unmatched. The CDR3 consists of 13 residues. CDR1 and CDR2 from the germline V gene are MNHEY and SVGAGI. CDR3 residues: CASLRQGNYGYTF. In DNA form, the CDR3 reads TGTGCCAGCCTCAGACAGGGGAACTATGGCTACACCTTC.

This chain joins TRBV5-4 and TRBJ1-1; 8 positions agree with TRBD1. This CDR3 comprises 17 residues. V was pared by 1 base and J by 0 bases, with 8 bases of the junction left unmatched. Germline CDR1 and CDR2: SGHNT and YYREEE (reference sequence). The CDR3 DNA reads TGTGCCAGCAGCTTGTTGTTAAGGACAGGGATGAACACTGAAGCTTTCTTT. It is translated as CASSLLLRTGMNTEAFF. Complete variable domain (other parts from reference TRBV5-4 and TRBJ1-1): ETGVTQSPTHLIKTRGQQVTLRCSSQSGHNTVSWYQQALGQGPQFIFQYYREEENGRGNFPPRFSGLQFPNYSSELNVNALELDDSALYLCASSLLLRTGMNTEAFFGQGTRLTVV.

V gene TRBV29-1 combines with J gene TRBJ2-3; maybe TRBD1 (5 bases). Germline-derived CDR1 and CDR2 are SQVTM and ANQGSEA. The CDR3 loop spans 13 amino acids. V lost 7 bases to trimming and J lost 2 bases, with 13 bases between them. The CDR3 region has the DNA TGCAGCGCTAAGGGGCTATTCACAGATACGCAGTATTTT. Amino acids: CSAKGLFTDTQYF.

This chain links TRBV6-6 with TRBJ1-2, with D maybe TRBD1 (6 bases). CDR3 length equals 14 residues. V was trimmed by 4 bases and J by 2 bases, leaving 11 bases between them. Germline CDR1 and CDR2: MNHNY and SVGAGI (reference sequence). As DNA, the CDR3 is TGTGCCAGCAGTTCAGGGGTGTACAACTATGGCTACACCTTC. This gives the protein CASSSGVYNYGYTF.

V and J are TRBV5-4 and TRBJ1-3; D may be TRBD1 (6 bases). Germline V CDR1 and CDR2: SGHNT, YYREEE (reference sequence). The CDR3 spans 15 residues. V dropped 2 bases and J dropped 2 bases, with 11 bases sitting between them. CDR3 sequence (DNA): TGTGCCAGCAGCTTAACAGGGCTCCCTGGAAACACCATATATTTT. It codes for CASSLTGLPGNTIYF.

The CDR3 here is CASSLELAYDEQFF. The CDR3 DNA reads as TGCGCCAGCAGCTTGGAACTAGCATACGATGAGCAGTTCTTC. The rearrangement uses TRBV5-1 and TRBJ2-1; D perhaps matches TRBD2 (6 bases). V dropped 0 bases and J dropped 8 bases, with 12 bases sitting between them. Germline assignment: CDR1 SGHRS and CDR2 YFSETQ. The CDR3 is 14 amino acids.

CDR3 DNA: TGTGCCAGCAGCACTTCAGGGGAGCCTTTCTTT. This sequence encodes CASSTSGEPFF. J is TRBJ1-1 and V is TRBV3-1 (or the pseudogene TRBV3-2); tentatively, D is TRBD1 (6 bases). Between the trimmed V and J ends, which lost 5 bases and 12 bases, there was a span of 13 bases. This CDR3 region has 11 residues. Germline CDR1 is LGHDT and CDR2 is YNNKEL (reference sequence).

The chain employs TRBV10-3 and TRBJ1-2, with TRBD1 as a possible D gene (5 bases). Trimming shortened V by 8 bases and J by 5 bases, and 12 bases separated the two germline ends. The CDR3 loop spans 12 amino acids. Germline lookup yields CDR1 ENHRY and CDR2 SYGVKD. The CDR3, as DNA: TGTGCCATCTTCGACAGCGCTTATGGCTACACCTTC. Protein sequence: CAIFDSAYGYTF.

The chain carries TRBV19 and TRBJ2-3; TRBD2 matches 11 bases. The trim removed 8 bases at V and 1 base at J, leaving 8 bases unmatched. The germline CDR1 and CDR2 sequences are LNHDA and SQIVND (reference sequence). The CDR3 consists of 16 residues. The CDR3, as DNA: TGTGCCAGTTCGGAAGTAGCGGGGGGGCGCACAGATACGCAGTATTTT. As protein: CASSEVAGGRTDTQYF.

The chain has TRBV11-2 and TRBJ2-2; D is ambiguous. The germline V gene has CDR1 SGHAT and CDR2 FQNNGV. V gave up 1 base and J gave up 7 bases, with 7 bases separating them. This CDR3 has 13 amino acids. CDR3 region: CASSLVFNGELFF. The CDR3 DNA reads as TGTGCCAGCAGCTTAGTTTTTAACGGGGAGCTGTTTTTT.

The chain links TRBV28 to TRBJ2-7; TRBD2 might be the D (7 bases). V dropped 5 bases and J dropped 1 base, with 15 bases sitting between them. The CDR3 extends over 15 amino acids. Germline V lookup: CDR1 MDHEN, CDR2 SYDVKM. This chain's CDR3 is CASSQGGAESYEQYF. In DNA form, the CDR3 reads TGTGCCAGCAGTCAAGGGGGGGCTGAATCCTACGAGCAGTACTTC.